Following are 24 T cell receptor beta chains from one sample sequenced in a study of CD4 T cells in relation to SARS-CoV-2 and coronaviruses. Assay used: immunoSEQ multiplex PCR; TCRdb lists only in-frame clones, some missing. In the table there are around 62,000 clones, over 90% of which are singletons. Unexposed donor CD4+ T cells date from about 2011-2019, before the COVID-19 pandemic. The sample was naive CD4+ T cells from PBMCs. Subset noted: naive CD4+ T cells isolated by negative enrichment. The receptors originated from a human donor in good health.

The chain recombines TRBV3-1 (or the pseudogene TRBV3-2) with TRBJ1-6, with D possibly being TRBD1 (5 bases). The CDR3 extends over 16 amino acids. V was trimmed by 3 bases and J by 7 bases, leaving 16 bases between them. Germline CDR1 reads LGHDT; CDR2 reads YNNKEL (reference sequence). The CDR3 here is CASSQTVGGRNSPLHF. Written as DNA, the CDR3 is TGTGCCAGCAGCCAGACCGTGGGGGGACGGAATTCACCCCTCCACTTT.

The rearrangement links TRBV18 to TRBJ1-1; unclear D gene. The germline V and J ends were trimmed by 3 bases and 4 bases, with 12 bases remaining between them. The CDR3 loop spans 14 amino acids. CDR1 is KGHSH and CDR2 is LQKENI in the germline V gene. CDR3 sequence reads: CASSPARRSTEAFF. The DNA for the CDR3 is TGTGCCAGCTCACCGGCCCGCCGGAGCACTGAAGCTTTCTTT.

This chain uses TRBV11-3 with TRBJ2-3; 7 bases map to TRBD2. After removal of 2 bases from V and 1 base from J, the junction contained 3 bases not matched to a gene. The CDR3 length is 15 residues. CDR1 is SGHNT and CDR2 is YENEEA in the germline V gene. The CDR3 DNA sequence: TGTGCCAGCAGCTTATTTCGGGAGGGCACAGATACGCAGTATTTT. Encoded protein: CASSLFREGTDTQYF.

The sample holds one count of this clone. The chain is built from TRBV19 and TRBJ2-1, with D possibly matching TRBD2 (5 bases). Trimming removed 3 bases at V and 6 bases at J, with 6 bases between. This CDR3 spans 12 amino acids. Germline loops: CDR1 LNHDA, CDR2 SQIVND (reference sequence). Here the CDR3 DNA reads TGTGCCAGTAGTATCGAGGGCAATGAGCAGTTCTTC. This codes for CASSIEGNEQFF.

V and J are TRBV9 and TRBJ2-3; TRBD2 matches 9 bases. This CDR3 is 16 amino acids long. CDR1 SGDLS and CDR2 YYNGEE come from the germline V gene. J lost 1 base, V lost 1 base, and 4 bases had no gene match. CDR3 DNA: TGTGCCAGCAGCGTATCGACTAGCGGAGGCACAGATACGCAGTATTTT. Protein sequence: CASSVSTSGGTDTQYF.

V and J are TRBV2 and TRBJ1-1; D not certain. The CDR3 totals 13 residues. Between the trimmed V and J ends, which lost 11 bases and 5 bases, there was a span of 18 bases. Germline assignment: CDR1 SNHLY and CDR2 FYNNEI. The CDR3 sequence is CACRRVLSTEAFF. The CDR3 DNA reads as TGTGCCTGCCGGAGGGTACTATCAACTGAAGCTTTCTTT.

Only one count was recorded for this clone. The CDR3 DNA sequence: TGTGCCAGTACACCGGGACAGGGTTTGGGTGAGCAGTTCTTC. Translated: CASTPGQGLGEQFF. The chain couples TRBV11-2 to TRBJ2-1, with TRBD1 identical over 9 bases. Looked up from germline, CDR1 is SGHAT and CDR2 is FQNNGV. The CDR3 length is 14 residues. V trimming: 9 bases; J trimming: 9 bases; junction bases outside the gene matches: 12.

This clone appeared a single time. V usage is TRBV30 and J usage is TRBJ2-1; 9 bases line up with TRBD2. The CDR3 runs to 15 residues. The trim removed 5 bases at V and 0 bases at J, leaving 5 bases unmatched. The germline V gene has CDR1 GTSNPN and CDR2 SVGIG (reference sequence). CDR3 bases: TGTGCCTGGGGGGCGGGAGGGAGCTCCTACAATGAGCAGTTCTTC. Amino acids: CAWGAGGSSYNEQFF.

This rearrangement joins TRBV2 to TRBJ2-3, with a tentative D call TRBD1 (6 bases). V was clipped by 8 bases and J by 2 bases, with 8 bases between them. Germline CDR1 and CDR2: SNHLY and FYNNEI. This CDR3 is built from 12 residues. The CDR3, as DNA: TGTGCCAGCGGACAGCTCACAGATACGCAGTATTTT. Translating it yields CASGQLTDTQYF.

V usage is TRBV18 and J usage is TRBJ1-3; maybe TRBD1 (5 bases). The CDR3 consists of 17 residues. Germline CDR1 reads KGHSH; CDR2 reads LQKENI. The V end was cut by 5 bases, the J end by 0 bases, with 17 bases between. The CDR3 is CASSSSGHLSSGNTIYF. In DNA, the CDR3 is TGTGCCAGCTCATCTTCCGGACACCTCAGCTCTGGAAACACCATATATTTT.

This chain connects TRBV7-7 to TRBJ2-5; D unresolved. Looked up from germline, CDR1 is SSHAT and CDR2 is FNYEAQ (reference sequence). V dropped 1 base and J dropped 2 bases, with 8 bases sitting between them. The CDR3 totals 14 residues. The CDR3 DNA sequence: TGTGCCAGCAGCTTAGATCCGGGTCAAGAGACCCAGTACTTC. Protein: CASSLDPGQETQYF.

The chain links TRBV11-2 to TRBJ2-4; 11 bases map to TRBD1. Per germline, CDR1 SGHAT and CDR2 FQNNGV. The CDR3 contains 19 residues. The junction had 10 bases not matched to a gene; V was cut back by 0 bases and J by 3 bases. Here the CDR3 DNA reads TGTGCCAGCAGCTTAGATTCGAAAAGGGACAGGGGGATCAAAAACATTCAGTACTTC. Its translation is CASSLDSKRDRGIKNIQYF.

The chain employs TRBV28 and TRBJ1-3; no firm D call. V was trimmed by 0 bases and J by 1 base, leaving 4 bases between them. Per germline, CDR1 MDHEN and CDR2 SYDVKM. The CDR3 consists of 14 residues. The CDR3, as DNA: TGTGCCAGCAGTTTATGGACGTCTGGAAACACCATATATTTT. Translation gives CASSLWTSGNTIYF.

The chain recombines TRBV19 with TRBJ1-5, with a possible D match to TRBD1 (6 bases). V lost 1 base and J lost 4, with 11 bases in between. The germline CDR1 and CDR2 sequences are LNHDA and SQIVND (reference sequence). The CDR3 extends over 15 amino acids. Here the CDR3 DNA reads TGTGCCAGTAGTATAGCAGGGGCCCGGAATCAGCCCCAGCATTTT. As protein: CASSIAGARNQPQHF.

The chain employs TRBV29-1 and TRBJ2-5, with 14 bases fitting TRBD2. The CDR3 consists of 15 residues. Looked up from germline, CDR1 is SQVTM and CDR2 is ANQGSEA. V lost 6 bases, J lost 5 bases, and 8 bases stayed unmatched. The CDR3 loop reads CSVREGLAGAETQYF. The CDR3 DNA reads as TGCAGCGTACGCGAGGGACTAGCGGGAGCGGAGACCCAGTACTTC. Together with reference TRBV29-1 and TRBJ2-5, the CDR3 gives the full variable domain: SAVISQKPSRDICQRGTSLTIQCQVDSQVTMMFWYRQQPGQSLTLIATANQGSEATYESGFVIDKFPISRPNLTFSTLTVSNMSPEDSSIYLCSVREGLAGAETQYFGPGTRLLVL.

The chain joins TRBV6-4 to TRBJ1-2; D ambiguous. Germline V CDR1 and CDR2: MRHNA, SNTAGT. This CDR3 is built from 15 residues. Deletions cut 2 bases from V and 0 bases from J, with 10 bases between. CDR3 amino acids: CASSDLPGANYGYTF. The DNA for the CDR3 is TGTGCCAGCAGTGACCTCCCAGGTGCTAACTATGGCTACACCTTC.

As DNA, the CDR3 is TGTGCCAGCTCACCAACCTCAGGGGGTATTGAAGCTTTCTTT. Protein sequence: CASSPTSGGIEAFF. The chain couples TRBV18 to TRBJ1-1, with 7 bases fitting TRBD1. CDR3 length: 14 amino acids. J gave up 7 bases and V 2 bases, and 7 bases lay outside the gene matches. The germline V gene has CDR1 KGHSH and CDR2 LQKENI.

The chain has TRBV23-1 and TRBJ2-6; weak D call: TRBD1 (5 bases). TRBV23-1 is filed as an ORF, its function uncertain. CDR3 length: 20 residues. Trimming stripped 7 bases from V and 1 base from J, with 26 bases between. The CDR3 DNA reads as TGCGCCAGCATCCGAAAGTTTACCTTAACCTCAGGGTCTGGGGCCAACGTCCTGACTTTC. It encodes CASIRKFTLTSGSGANVLTF.

The rearrangement joins TRBV12-3 or TRBV12-4 to TRBJ2-7; D is unresolved. This CDR3 has 13 residues. V lost 3 bases to trimming and J lost 0 bases, with 6 bases between them. The CDR3 is CASSLVLSYEQYF. CDR3 coding DNA: TGTGCCAGCAGTTTGGTCCTCTCCTACGAGCAGTACTTC.

This CDR3 reads CASSRNRGRTGELFF. The DNA for the CDR3 is TGTGCCAGCAGCCGGAACAGGGGCCGAACCGGGGAGCTGTTTTTT. The genes are TRBV6-5 and TRBJ2-2; 7 positions match TRBD1. The CDR3 contains 15 residues. Germline V CDR1 and CDR2: MNHEY, SVGAGI. The J segment lost 5 bases and the V segment lost 6 bases, leaving 9 bases of the junction unmatched.

The V call is TRBV6-5, the J call TRBJ2-7; TRBD2 is a possible D gene (8 bases). The CDR3 is 14 amino acids. Germline assignment: CDR1 MNHEY and CDR2 SVGAGI. V lost 6 bases and J 7 bases, leaving 19 bases between the germline ends. The CDR3 loop reads CASSPGRGQGEQYF. CDR3 nucleotide sequence: TGTGCCAGCAGCCCCGGGAGGGGGCAGGGGGAGCAGTACTTC.

This chain links TRBV19 with TRBJ1-5; D uncertain. The CDR3 has 15 residues. Germline CDR1 LNHDA, CDR2 SQIVND (reference sequence). Trimming left V 7 bases short and J 2 bases short, with 15 bases between. This CDR3 reads CASTHAGSGNQPQHF. The CDR3 DNA is TGTGCCAGTACCCATGCGGGGAGTGGCAATCAGCCCCAGCATTTT. Complete variable domain (other parts from reference TRBV19 and TRBJ1-5): DGGITQSPKYLFRKEGQNVTLSCEQNLNHDAMYWYRQDPGQGLRLIYYSQIVNDFQKGDIAEGYSVSREKKESFPLTVTSAQKNPTAFYLCASTHAGSGNQPQHFGDGTRLSIL.

This sequence joins TRBV18 and TRBJ2-3, with D perhaps matching TRBD2 (6 bases). The V gene's germline CDR1 is KGHSH and CDR2 LQKENI. Trimming removed 2 bases at V and 1 base at J, with 7 bases between. The CDR3 extends over 14 amino acids. The CDR3 here is CASSPVAGTDTQYF. CDR3 nucleotides: TGTGCCAGCTCACCAGTAGCGGGCACAGATACGCAGTATTTT.

The count of this clone is one. V is TRBV7-8 and J is TRBJ1-5; 8 nucleotides align to TRBD1. V gave up 3 bases and J gave up 0 bases; unmatched junction bases: 4. CDR3 length: 16 residues. Looked up from germline, CDR1 is SGHVS and CDR2 is FQNEAQ. The CDR3 region has the DNA TGTGCCAGCAGCTTTGTGACAGGGGCTAGCAATCAGCCCCAGCATTTT. Amino acids: CASSFVTGASNQPQHF.